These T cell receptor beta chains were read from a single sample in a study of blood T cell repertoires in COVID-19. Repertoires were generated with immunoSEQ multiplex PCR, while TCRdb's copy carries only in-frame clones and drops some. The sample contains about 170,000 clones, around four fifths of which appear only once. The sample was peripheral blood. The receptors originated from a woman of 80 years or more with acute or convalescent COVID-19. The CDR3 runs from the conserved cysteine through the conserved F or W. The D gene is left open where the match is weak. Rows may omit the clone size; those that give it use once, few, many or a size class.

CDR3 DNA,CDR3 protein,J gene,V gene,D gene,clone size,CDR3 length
TGTGCCAGCAGCTTACTTGGCGGGAGATGGGAGCAGTTCTTC,CASSLLGGRWEQFF,TRBJ2-1,TRBV11-2,TRBD2,-,14
TGTGCCAGCAGAAGGACTAGCGGGAGAGACAATGAGCAGTTCTTC,CASRRTSGRDNEQFF,TRBJ2-1,TRBV6-5,TRBD2,-,15
TGCGCCAGCAGCCCACTAACGGGGCAAGAGACCCAGTACTTC,CASSPLTGQETQYF,TRBJ2-5,TRBV5-1,-,-,14
TGTGCCAGCCGGGAGAAGGGGCGGATGGAGACCCAGTACTTC,CASREKGRMETQYF,TRBJ2-5,TRBV5-3,-,-,14
TGTGCCAGCAGCCAAGGACAGGGTTTGAACACTGAAGCTTTCTTT,CASSQGQGLNTEAFF,TRBJ1-1,TRBV4-2,TRBD1,-,15
TGTGCCAGTTCTACTACCGGGAACACTGAAGCTTTCTTT,CASSTTGNTEAFF,TRBJ1-1,TRBV19,-,-,13
TGTGCCAGCAGCCCGGGGACACCGTCGGGGATCTACAATGAGCAGTTCTTC,CASSPGTPSGIYNEQFF,TRBJ2-1,TRBV5-5,-,-,17
TGTGCCAGCAGTGGGACAGGGGGAGGTCAGCCCCAGCATTTT,CASSGTGGGQPQHF,TRBJ1-5,TRBV2,TRBD1,-,14
TGTGCCATCCTAGCCCAGGGGTCAGCAATCTACGAGCAGTACTTC,CAILAQGSAIYEQYF,TRBJ2-7,TRBV10-3,-,-,15
TGTGCCATCAGTGAGTCCTTGGCGGGTACTAGCACAGATACGCAGTATTTT,CAISESLAGTSTDTQYF,TRBJ2-3,TRBV10-3,-,-,17
TGTGCCAGCAGCCAAGTGGGGGGGACATATGAGCAGTTCTTC,CASSQVGGTYEQFF,TRBJ2-1,TRBV4-2,-,-,14
TGTGCCAGCAGTTTTGACAGGGCCGGGGAGCTGTTTTTT,CASSFDRAGELFF,TRBJ2-2,TRBV12-3/TRBV12-4,TRBD1,-,13
TGTGCCAGTAGTGGACAGGGGGCCGGGGAGCTGTTTTTT,CASSGQGAGELFF,TRBJ2-2,TRBV19,TRBD1,-,13
TGTGCCAGCAGCCAGACAGGGGAGGCTACGGGTAAGCAGTACTTC,CASSQTGEATGKQYF,TRBJ2-7,TRBV11-2,TRBD1,-,15
TGCGCCAGCAGCCAAGTTCCGGGACTCTCCTACGAGCAGTACTTC,CASSQVPGLSYEQYF,TRBJ2-7,TRBV4-3,-,once,15
TGCGCCAGCAGCTTGGCTCCAGCGGGAGGGAATGAGCAGTTCTTC,CASSLAPAGGNEQFF,TRBJ2-1,TRBV5-1,TRBD2,-,15
TGTGCCATCAGTATGGCGGCTTCCGCGAACACCGGGGAGCTGTTTTTT,CAISMAASANTGELFF,TRBJ2-2,TRBV10-3,-,-,16
TGTGCCAGTACCCCGGGCCCGGGGAACTATGGCTACACCTTC,CASTPGPGNYGYTF,TRBJ1-2,TRBV19,-,-,14
TGTGCCAGCAGTCCCGTGGGAGGCAATCAGCCCCAGCATTTT,CASSPVGGNQPQHF,TRBJ1-5,TRBV28,-,few,14
TGTGCCAGCAGTTACTCAGTACAGGGGGCCGGGGGCAATGAGCAGTTCTTC,CASSYSVQGAGGNEQFF,TRBJ2-1,TRBV6-2/TRBV6-3,TRBD1,-,17
TGTGCCAGCAGTGGGAGGGTGGGGTCCTACAATGAGCAGTTCTTC,CASSGRVGSYNEQFF,TRBJ2-1,TRBV2,-,-,15
TGTGCCAGCAGTTACGAGGACTTACGCGACGAGCAGTACTTC,CASSYEDLRDEQYF,TRBJ2-7,TRBV7-2,-,few,14
TGCGCCAGCAGCGTGAGGACAGATGAAAAACTGTTTTTT,CASSVRTDEKLFF,TRBJ1-4,TRBV5-1,-,-,13
TGTGCCACCAGCAGAGGACAGGGGGTGGCCGGGGAGCTGTTTTTT,CATSRGQGVAGELFF,TRBJ2-2,TRBV15,TRBD1,-,15
TGTGCCAGCAGTGAAGGTCGTAATTCACCCCTCCACTTT,CASSEGRNSPLHF,TRBJ1-6,TRBV2,-,-,13
TGTGCCAGCTCCTTGGGGGGGAGAGGTTCCGACAATGAGCAGTTCTTC,CASSLGGRGSDNEQFF,TRBJ2-1,TRBV18,TRBD2,-,16
TGTGCCAGCAGTTTATGGTCTGGACTAGGTGGGGAGACCCAGTACTTC,CASSLWSGLGGETQYF,TRBJ2-5,TRBV28,TRBD2,-,16
TGTGCCAACATTTTGAACTATGGCTACACCTTC,CANILNYGYTF,TRBJ1-2,TRBV6-5,-,-,11
TGTGCCAGCACCCCCGCGGGGGACTATCAGCCCCAGCATTTT,CASTPAGDYQPQHF,TRBJ1-5,TRBV28,-,-,14
TGTGCCAGCAGTCCGCCAGATGTTAATGAAAAACTGTTTTTT,CASSPPDVNEKLFF,TRBJ1-4,TRBV28,-,-,14
TGTGCCAGCAGCTCCCCCACAGGGGCCGGAAACACCATATATTTT,CASSSPTGAGNTIYF,TRBJ1-3,TRBV5-5,TRBD1,-,15
TGTGCCAGCAGCCCGGGACAGGGGGCCTACGAGCAGTACTTC,CASSPGQGAYEQYF,TRBJ2-7,TRBV9,TRBD1,-,14
TGTGCCAGCTCATTTAATACGGGAACTAATGAAAAACTGTTTTTT,CASSFNTGTNEKLFF,TRBJ1-4,TRBV18,-,-,15
TGTGCCAGCAGCCGGTACAATGAGCAGTTCTTC,CASSRYNEQFF,TRBJ2-1,TRBV11-2,-,once,11
TGTGCCAGCAGCCCGCTAGCGGGAGGGTCGGGGACCCAGTACTTC,CASSPLAGGSGTQYF,TRBJ2-5,TRBV7-2,TRBD2,once,15
TGTGCCAGCTCACCACAAAAGACAGGTGTTGAGGCCAACGTCCTGACTTTC,CASSPQKTGVEANVLTF,TRBJ2-6,TRBV18,-,-,17